The 14 T cell receptor beta chains presented below share a single source sample, sequenced in a study of PD-1 blockade in classical Hodgkin lymphoma. Every patient had relapsed following autologous stem cell transplantation, and cohorts differed in brentuximab vedotin exposure. The repertoire was sequenced with immunoSEQ multiplex PCR; TCRdb's copy has only in-frame clones and lacks some. The repertoire holds approximately 70,000 clones, with 85% to 95% as singletons. The sample was peripheral blood mononuclear cells (PBMCs), taken at baseline. Every receptor here comes from a human donor with classical Hodgkin lymphoma.

V gene TRBV18 combines with J gene TRBJ2-5; the D is unclear. Trimming cost V 6 bases and J 1 base, with 9 bases left between them. The germline V gene encodes CDR1 KGHSH and CDR2 LQKENI. This CDR3 region has 13 residues. The CDR3 nucleotides are TGTGCCAGCTCCCCCCTCACCCAAGAGACCCAGTACTTC. Residues: CASSPLTQETQYF.

The chain combines TRBV5-6 with TRBJ2-3; D is ambiguous. This CDR3 region has 16 residues. Germline CDR1 and CDR2: SGHDT and YYEEEE. The V gene lost 0 bases and the J gene lost 2 bases, with 13 bases spanning the gap. This CDR3 is CASSLVRTRSTDTQYF. The CDR3 coding sequence is TGTGCCAGCAGCTTGGTGCGGACCCGCTCCACAGATACGCAGTATTTT.

V and J are TRBV7-9 and TRBJ2-7; 7 bases map to TRBD1. The germline V gene encodes CDR1 SEHNR and CDR2 FQNEAQ (reference sequence). The CDR3 covers 15 residues. The junction had 9 bases not matched to a gene; V was cut back by 5 bases and J by 2 bases. The CDR3 sequence: CASSPKGAGTYEQYF. DNA for the CDR3: TGTGCCAGCAGCCCCAAGGGGGCCGGAACCTACGAGCAGTACTTC.

V is TRBV9 and J is TRBJ2-5; tentatively, D is TRBD2 (5 bases). V lost 3 bases and J 5 bases, leaving 14 bases between the germline ends. This CDR3 has 14 residues. The germline V gene has CDR1 SGDLS and CDR2 YYNGEE. The CDR3 region is CASSATTRGETQYF. The CDR3 DNA follows: TGTGCCAGCAGCGCCACTACCCGCGGGGAGACCCAGTACTTC.

The DNA for the CDR3 is TGTGCCAGCAGATTTGCAGGGGGCATTGAGACCCAGTACTTC. Its translation is CASRFAGGIETQYF. V usage is TRBV27 and J usage is TRBJ2-5; 8 bases line up with TRBD1. This CDR3 region has 14 residues. Germline values: CDR1 MNHEY, CDR2 SMNVEV (reference sequence). V shed 6 bases, J shed 5 bases, and the junction held 8 bases outside the gene matches.

The chain combines TRBV12-5 with TRBJ1-2; D remains unclear. The V end was cut by 7 bases, the J end by 5 bases, with 14 bases between. This CDR3 is built from 13 residues. The germline V gene encodes CDR1 LGHNT and CDR2 FRNRAP. CDR3 sequence reads: CASALDAVYGYTF. The CDR3, as DNA: TGTGCTAGTGCCCTGGACGCAGTTTATGGCTACACCTTC.

This rearrangement joins TRBV25-1 to TRBJ1-6, with D unclear. There are 18 residues in the CDR3. CDR1 and CDR2 from the germline V gene are MGHDK and SYGVNS. Deletions cut 0 bases from V and 0 bases from J, with 12 bases between. CDR3 nucleotides: TGTGCCAGCAGTGAATATCGGAGCGCGAGCTCCTATAATTCACCCCTCCACTTT. This gives the protein CASSEYRSASSYNSPLHF.

V is TRBV5-8 and J is TRBJ2-1; no clear D gene. The CDR3 has 16 amino acids. Trimming shortened V by 3 bases and J by 3 bases, and 16 bases separated the two germline ends. Per germline, CDR1 SGHTS and CDR2 YDEGEE. The CDR3 here is CASSSPARSIYNEQFF. CDR3 bases: TGTGCCAGCAGCTCCCCCGCTAGGTCTATCTACAATGAGCAGTTCTTC.

The chain combines TRBV27 with TRBJ2-3; TRBD2 agrees at 14 bases. CDR3 length: 15 amino acids. With 10 bases clipped from V and 6 bases from J, the junction kept 9 bases outside the gene matches. The germline CDR1 and CDR2 sequences are MNHEY and SMNVEV (reference sequence). The CDR3 DNA sequence: TGTGCCACCGGGACTAGCGGGAGTAATAAGGATACGCAGTATTTT. Its protein is CATGTSGSNKDTQYF.

The gene calls are TRBV15 and TRBJ2-4; TRBD2 is a possible D gene (6 bases). V lost 4 bases, J lost 9 bases, and 19 bases lay in between. This CDR3 has 15 residues. Germline loops: CDR1 LNHNV, CDR2 YYDKDF (reference sequence). CDR3 sequence reads: CATSTHRDSRGIQYF. CDR3 DNA: TGTGCCACCAGCACCCACCGGGACTCCAGAGGCATTCAGTACTTC.

The chain carries TRBV11-2 and TRBJ2-7, with D uncertain. The ends were cut back, 5 bases at V and 2 bases at J, with 10 bases in the middle. The CDR3 contains 13 residues. The V gene's germline CDR1 is SGHAT and CDR2 FQNNGV. In nucleotides, the CDR3 is TGTGCCAGCAGCATTGCAGGAGCCTACGAGCAGTACTTC. Protein: CASSIAGAYEQYF. The full variable domain, in which reference TRBV11-2 and TRBJ2-7 provide the parts outside the CDR3, is EAGVAQSPRYKIIEKRQSVAFWCNPISGHATLYWYQQILGQGPKLLIQFQNNGVVDDSQLPKDRFSAERLKGVDSTLKIQPAKLEDSAVYLCASSIAGAYEQYFGPGTRLTVT.

The CDR3 bases are TGTGCCAGCTCACCACCTTCTAGCGGGGCCGGGGAGCTGTTTTTT. Protein: CASSPPSSGAGELFF. The genes are TRBV18 and TRBJ2-2; 9 bases agree with TRBD2. After removal of 0 bases from V and 6 bases from J, the junction contained 2 bases not matched to a gene. The CDR3 extends over 15 amino acids. Germline assignment: CDR1 KGHSH and CDR2 LQKENI.

V gene TRBV25-1 combines with J gene TRBJ2-5; the D is unclear. V was pared by 3 bases and J by 2 bases, with 7 bases between. The length of the CDR3 is 13 residues. CDR1 is MGHDK, CDR2 SYGVNS, per germline. CDR3: CASSDPPQETQYF. CDR3 DNA sequence: TGTGCCAGCAGTGACCCACCACAAGAGACCCAGTACTTC.

The V and J genes are TRBV4-1 and TRBJ2-7; 8 positions match TRBD2. V gave up 1 base and J gave up 0 bases; unmatched junction bases: 8. The CDR3 is made up of 17 amino acids. CDR1 and CDR2 from the germline V gene are MGHRA and YSYEKL. CDR3: CASSQGLGTSLSYEQYF. CDR3 coding DNA: TGCGCCAGCAGCCAAGGGTTGGGGACTAGTCTCTCCTACGAGCAGTACTTC.